These T cell receptor beta chains were read from a single sample in a study of shared clonotypes between healthy human individuals. The repertoire was sequenced with immunoSEQ multiplex PCR; TCRdb's copy has only in-frame clones and lacks some. The sample yields 550,000 to 700,000 clones, about three quarters seen once. The specimen was memory CD4+ T cells sorted from blood. These receptors originate from a woman in her 30s in good health. CDR3s include the opening cysteine and the closing phenylalanine or tryptophan. A D gene is named only where the DNA matches it firmly. Rows give clone size only sometimes, using once, few, many, or a class for an expanded clone.

>TRBV5-1|-|TRBJ1-1|-
TGCGCCAGCTTCGAAGGGACTGAAGCTTTCTTT
CASFEGTEAFF
>TRBV27|-|TRBJ2-7|-
TGTGCCAGCAGTTTATCGTACGGGAACTCCTACGAGCAGTACTTC
CASSLSYGNSYEQYF
>TRBV19|-|TRBJ1-5|-
TGTGCCAGTGGCCGGGCCGTCAATCAGCCCCAGCATTTT
CASGRAVNQPQHF
>TRBV6-1|few|TRBJ1-5|-
TGTGCCAGCAGTGCCGGACACGGCCCTTGGCCCCAGCATTTT
CASSAGHGPWPQHF
>TRBV5-1|-|TRBJ2-7|TRBD1
TGCGCCAGCAGCTCGAGGCGCGGACAGGGATCGCACGAGCAGTACTTC
CASSSRRGQGSHEQYF
>TRBV27|once|TRBJ2-7|-
TGTGCCAGCAGTAAATCAGGGGCGAGTTACGAGCAGTACTTC
CASSKSGASYEQYF
>TRBV7-2|-|TRBJ2-2|TRBD1
TGTGCCAGCAGCTTGAGACAGGGCTACACCGGGGAGCTGTTTTTT
CASSLRQGYTGELFF
>TRBV6-5|-|TRBJ2-2|TRBD1
TGTGCCAGCAAGACAGGGGGCAACACCGGGGAGCTGTTTTTT
CASKTGGNTGELFF
>TRBV2|-|TRBJ2-1|TRBD2
TGTGCCAGCAGTGTATTAGCGGGAGGATCTCAAGGGCAGTTCTTC
CASSVLAGGSQGQFF
>TRBV7-3|few|TRBJ2-2|TRBD2
TGTGCCAGCAGCTTCCAGGGACTAGCGGGAGTTGACACCGGGGAGCTGTTTTTT
CASSFQGLAGVDTGELFF
>TRBV19|-|TRBJ2-6|-
TGTGCCAGTAGTATGATCGGTTTCGGGGCCAACGTCCTGACTTTC
CASSMIGFGANVLTF
>TRBV27|once|TRBJ1-5|-
TGTGCCAGCAGGGGGCCGAGGGGAGATCAGCCCCAGCATTTT
CASRGPRGDQPQHF
>TRBV30|-|TRBJ1-5|-
TGTGCCTGGGCCATAGACAGCCTCAATCAGCCCCAGCATTTT
CAWAIDSLNQPQHF
>TRBV2|-|TRBJ1-5|TRBD1
TGTGCCAGCAGTGGGACAGGGGGCCGAGATCAGCCCCAGCATTTT
CASSGTGGRDQPQHF
>TRBV29-1|many|TRBJ2-3|TRBD2
TGCAGCGTTGTCCAGCGGGGCCGATTTAGCACAGATACGCAGTATTTT
CSVVQRGRFSTDTQYF
>TRBV30|-|TRBJ2-5|TRBD1
TGTGCCTACCAGGGGGTTCAAGAGACCCAGTACTTC
CAYQGVQETQYF
>TRBV5-1|-|TRBJ2-6|-
TGCGCCAGCAGCTATGGCGGCTCTGGGGCCAACGTCCTGACTTTC
CASSYGGSGANVLTF
>TRBV29-1|few|TRBJ2-5|-
TGCAGCGTTCGGCAGGGGGGGGAGACCCAGTACTTC
CSVRQGGETQYF
>TRBV30|few|TRBJ2-7|TRBD2
TGTGCCTGGAGGGGTTATAGCGGGACCGAGCAGTACTTC
CAWRGYSGTEQYF
>TRBV2|many|TRBJ2-1|-
TGTGCCAGCAGTGAAGTCTTGGGGAACTACAATGAGCAGTTCTTC
CASSEVLGNYNEQFF
>TRBV29-1|few|TRBJ2-3|-
TGCAGCGTTTGGCTAGCACTAGGCACAGATACGCAGTATTTT
CSVWLALGTDTQYF
>TRBV10-3|-|TRBJ2-5|-
TGTGCCATCGGTGGAGGGACCAGCCAAGAGACCCAGTACTTC
CAIGGGTSQETQYF
>TRBV11-2|few|TRBJ1-5|TRBD1
TGTGCCAGCAGCTTAGAACAGGGGCATCAGCCCCAGCATTTT
CASSLEQGHQPQHF
>TRBV19|many|TRBJ2-5|TRBD2
TGTGCCAGTAAACGGTCTAGCGGGACGGAGACCCAGTACTTC
CASKRSSGTETQYF
>TRBV5-6|-|TRBJ1-3|-
TGTGCCAGCAGCCTACTTACAGGGAACTCTGGAAACACCATATATTTT
CASSLLTGNSGNTIYF
>TRBV19|-|TRBJ1-1|TRBD1
TGTGCCAGTACCCTAGGGGGACAGGGGTTCAAAGCTTTCTTT
CASTLGGQGFKAFF
>TRBV7-8|-|TRBJ2-7|-
TGTGCCAGCACGGATAGTGTGGAGCAGTACTTC
CASTDSVEQYF
>TRBV7-3|-|TRBJ2-1|TRBD1
TGTGCCAGCAGCTTAGGCGGGGACAGGGGCCTCAATGAGCAGTTCTTC
CASSLGGDRGLNEQFF
>TRBV19|-|TRBJ1-5|-
TGTGCCAGTAGAGGGGATAGCAATCAGCCCCAGCATTTT
CASRGDSNQPQHF
>TRBV19|-|TRBJ1-1|-
TGTGCCAGTAGTATCAGGGGCACTGAAGCTTTCTTT
CASSIRGTEAFF
>TRBV19|once|TRBJ1-4|-
TGTGCCAGTAGCCAGACAGCCGCAACTAATGAAAAACTGTTTTTT
CASSQTAATNEKLFF
>TRBV29-1|-|TRBJ1-2|TRBD1
TGCAGCGTTGGAGACAGGGTGGGGCTCTATGGCTACACCTTC
CSVGDRVGLYGYTF
>TRBV7-3|few|TRBJ2-2|-
TGTGCCAGCAGCTCCGGACAGCACACCGGGGAGCTGTTTTTT
CASSSGQHTGELFF
>TRBV27|-|TRBJ2-2|-
TGTGCCAGCAGTTTTAAGTTGGCGACCGGGGAGCTGTTTTTT
CASSFKLATGELFF
>TRBV2|-|TRBJ2-1|TRBD1
TGTGCCAGCAGCGACAGGGGGTTCGGGTACAATGAGCAGTTCTTC
CASSDRGFGYNEQFF
>TRBV19|few|TRBJ1-4|-
TGTGCCAGTACCCAGAGAACTAATGAAAAACTGTTTTTT
CASTQRTNEKLFF
>TRBV25-1|-|TRBJ2-1|TRBD2
TGTGCCAGCAGTGAGGGTACTAGCGAAGTCACCTACAATGAGCAGTTCTTC
CASSEGTSEVTYNEQFF
>TRBV7-2|once|TRBJ2-7|-
TGTGCCAGCAGATCGGGAAGCGGGGCAGGGGGCCGATCCGAGCAGTACTTC
CASRSGSGAGGRSEQYF
>TRBV19|once|TRBJ2-2|-
TGTGCCAGTAGTATTGTGGGCACCGGGGAGCTGTTTTTT
CASSIVGTGELFF
>TRBV13|-|TRBJ1-2|-
TGTGCCAGCAGCCTCCAAGCCGTCTACTATGGCTACACCTTC
CASSLQAVYYGYTF
>TRBV5-1|-|TRBJ1-2|TRBD1
TGCGCCAGCAGCCCCGAGGGGGCGCCTGGCTACACCTTC
CASSPEGAPGYTF
>TRBV27|-|TRBJ2-7|-
TGTGCCAGCAGTCAGAATCTCGGCTCCTACGAGCAGTACTTC
CASSQNLGSYEQYF
>TRBV6-1|many|TRBJ2-7|TRBD1
TGTGCCAGCAGGTTGACAGGGCCCTACGAGCAGTACTTC
CASRLTGPYEQYF
>TRBV7-2|-|TRBJ1-1|-
TGTGCCAGCAGCCCTCAGGGGATGAACACTGAAGCTTTCTTT
CASSPQGMNTEAFF
>TRBV7-2|-|TRBJ2-1|-
TGTGCCAGCAGCTGGTACAGGGCCGATGAGCAGTTCTTC
CASSWYRADEQFF
>TRBV5-1|-|TRBJ2-2|TRBD1
TGCGCCAGCAGCTTGGCGGGACAGGGATCCACCGGGGAGCTGTTTTTT
CASSLAGQGSTGELFF
>TRBV5-1|-|TRBJ2-1|-
TGCGCCAGCAGCTTGGGTCCGGGGACAAATGAGCAGTTCTTC
CASSLGPGTNEQFF
>TRBV5-4|-|TRBJ2-3|-
TGTGCCAGCAGCTTGGGGCTAGCGAGCACAGATACGCAGTATTTT
CASSLGLASTDTQYF
>TRBV7-2|once|TRBJ2-1|TRBD2
TGTGCCAGCAGCTTAATAAGGGCTAGCGGGAGACTAGATGAGCAGTTCTTC
CASSLIRASGRLDEQFF
>TRBV15|-|TRBJ1-1|-
TGTGCCACCGGAGGGCAGAACACTGAAGCTTTCTTT
CATGGQNTEAFF
>TRBV19|-|TRBJ2-1|TRBD2
TGTGCCAGTAGTATACAAGGCGGGAGAGTCAACAATGAGCAGTTCTTC
CASSIQGGRVNNEQFF
>TRBV11-2|-|TRBJ2-3|-
TGTGCCAGTACCACTAGCTCAAGCACAGATACGCAGTATTTT
CASTTSSSTDTQYF
>TRBV19|once|TRBJ2-6|-
TGTGCCAGTAGTATGCGCAGGGGGGGATCTGGGGCCAACGTCCTGACTTTC
CASSMRRGGSGANVLTF
>TRBV27|once|TRBJ2-3|-
TGTGCCAGCAGGGCAAGCACAGATACGCAGTATTTT
CASRASTDTQYF
>TRBV6-5|-|TRBJ1-1|-
TGTGCCAGCAGTTACTTTGTGGGTTCGATTGAAGCTTTCTTT
CASSYFVGSIEAFF